This entry lists 29 T cell receptor beta chains sequenced from one sample in a study of T cells in Graves' hyperthyroidism and ophthalmopathy. Researchers took RNA transcripts and amplified the TCR beta CDR3 regions from them. Primed by the HTBI set, a first-round RT-PCR was run on the TCR CDR3. TCRdb redid the calling of the multiplex PCR reads with MiXCR, one entry per CDR3 protein. The sample contains about 560,000 distinct CDR3 sequences, 15% to 19% of which appear only once. The sequenced sample consisted of blood. Receptors were obtained from a woman in her twenties or thirties with Graves' hyperthyroidism.

V is TRBV27 and J is TRBJ2-3; D uncertain. CDR3 size: 12 residues. With 3 bases removed from V and 6 bases from J, the gap between germline ends came to 7 bases. Germline loops: CDR1 MNHEY, CDR2 SMNVEV (reference sequence). The CDR3 DNA is TGTGCCAGCAGTTTGATTGATGATACGCAGTATTTT. Translating it yields CASSLIDDTQYF.

In this sample, this clonotype turned up many times. The genes are TRBV7-2 and TRBJ2-1; 13 bases map to TRBD2. The ends lost 1 base at V and 9 bases at J; junction bases unmatched: 6. CDR3 length equals 16 residues. Germline V gene lookup returns CDR1 SGHTA and CDR2 FQGNSA. The CDR3 is CASSLGTSGRGSEQFF. CDR3 bases: TGTGCCAGCAGCTTAGGGACTAGCGGGAGAGGCAGTGAGCAGTTCTTC.

CDR3 coding DNA: TGTGCCAGCAGCCAAGTTTGGCAGGGGCATTCACCCCTCCACTTT. Translated, it gives CASSQVWQGHSPLHF. V and J are TRBV3-1 and TRBJ1-6; tentatively, D is TRBD1 (6 bases). The CDR3 runs to 15 residues. Germline CDR1 LGHDT, CDR2 YNNKEL (reference sequence). V lost 1 base to trimming and J lost 8 bases, with 12 bases between them.

This clonotype was counted ten times or more. The chain is built from TRBV3-1 and TRBJ2-7, with D uncertain. This CDR3 is 13 amino acids long. From germline, CDR1 is LGHDT and CDR2 YNNKEL (reference sequence). V lost 4 bases and J 4 bases, leaving 11 bases between the germline ends. CDR3 loop: CASSRLETYEQYF. CDR3 nucleotides: TGTGCCAGCAGCCGTCTCGAGACTTACGAGCAGTACTTC.

This clonotype was recorded many times. This sequence joins TRBV27 and TRBJ2-1; 7 positions agree with TRBD1. V shed 4 bases, J shed 4 bases, and the junction held 1 base outside the gene matches. The CDR3 is made up of 13 amino acids. Germline V gives CDR1 MNHEY, CDR2 SMNVEV (reference sequence). CDR3 in DNA: TGTGCCAGCAGTTGGGACAGATACAATGAGCAGTTCTTC. This sequence encodes CASSWDRYNEQFF.

This clonotype was seen many times. V gene TRBV11-2 combines with J gene TRBJ2-3; 14 bases fit TRBD2. The CDR3 runs 19 residues. V lost 5 bases, J lost 6 bases, and 16 bases stayed unmatched. Looked up from germline, CDR1 is SGHAT and CDR2 is FQNNGV. The CDR3 DNA follows: TGTGCCAGCAGCCGACTAGCGGGAGGGCCAGGGGCACACACGGATACGCAGTATTTT. This encodes CASSRLAGGPGAHTDTQYF.

J is TRBJ1-4 and V is TRBV6-1; 12 bases are shared with TRBD1. CDR1 and CDR2 (germline): MNHNS, SASEGT. V was clipped by 5 bases and J by 7 bases; unmatched bases: 14. CDR3 length: 18 amino acids. CDR3 in amino acids: CASSHGTGTGGGGEKLFF. In DNA form, the CDR3 reads TGTGCCAGCAGTCACGGGACCGGGACAGGGGGCGGCGGTGAAAAACTGTTTTTT.

This clonotype was seen more than once but under ten times. The CDR3 DNA reads as TGTGCCAGCAGCGTGGGACAGGGGAGTCAGCCCCAGCATTTT. Its translation is CASSVGQGSQPQHF. The chain is built from TRBV2 and TRBJ1-5; 10 positions agree with TRBD1. The CDR3 loop spans 14 amino acids. V lost 6 bases and J lost 6; bases outside the gene matches: 5. Germline V gives CDR1 SNHLY, CDR2 FYNNEI.

In this sample, this clonotype turned up a few times. V and J are TRBV28 and TRBJ1-2, with no clear D. There are 14 residues in the CDR3. Trimming took off 3 bases at V and 3 bases at J, with 11 bases between the two ends. In germline, CDR1 is MDHEN, CDR2 SYDVKM. As DNA, the CDR3 is TGTGCCAGCAGTTTCGCAGGCGGATACTATGGCTACACCTTC. This encodes CASSFAGGYYGYTF.

This clonotype was detected only a few times. The chain couples TRBV20-1 to TRBJ2-7; D not resolved. Germline-derived CDR1 and CDR2 are DFQATT and SNEGSKA (reference sequence). Trimming pared 2 bases from V and 5 bases from J, leaving 10 bases between. This CDR3 spans 12 amino acids. The CDR3 spells CSARPHPHEQYF. The DNA for the CDR3 is TGCAGTGCTAGACCCCATCCCCACGAGCAGTACTTC.

At least ten counts were recorded for this clonotype. This chain joins TRBV2 and TRBJ2-5; no definite D call. The length of the CDR3 is 10 residues. The V end lost 7 bases, the J end lost 9 bases, and 9 bases lay between the germline ends. Germline CDR1 is SNHLY and CDR2 is FYNNEI. The CDR3 loop reads CASTGPAQYF. CDR3 DNA: TGTGCCAGCACAGGCCCGGCCCAGTACTTC.

CDR3 DNA sequence: TGTGCCAGTAGTATAGCCCCCACCGGCTGGACCCCCTCACCATACGAGCAGTACTTC. It codes for CASSIAPTGWTPSPYEQYF. The V and J genes are TRBV11-2 and TRBJ2-7; no reliable D call. From germline, CDR1 is SGHAT and CDR2 FQNNGV. This CDR3 comprises 19 residues. Trimming pared 9 bases from V and 4 bases from J, leaving 34 bases between.

This clonotype was found a few times. The chain carries TRBV10-3 and TRBJ1-2; D is unclear. V lost 2 bases to trimming and J lost 0 bases, with 10 bases between them. The CDR3 totals 15 residues. Germline CDR1 ENHRY, CDR2 SYGVKD. CDR3 loop: CAISEPKGTNYGYTF. The CDR3 DNA follows: TGTGCCATCAGTGAGCCGAAGGGCACTAACTATGGCTACACCTTC.

In the case of this clonotype: One end of the junction varies from germline; a read error may be responsible. The rearrangement links TRBV27 to TRBJ2-7; D remains ambiguous. Looked up from germline, CDR1 is MNHEY and CDR2 is SMNVEV (reference sequence). The CDR3 covers 13 residues. CDR3 sequence reads: CASSLLRSSEQYF. CDR3 sequence (DNA): TGTGCCAGCAGTTTGCTGCGATCCTCCGAGCAGTACTTC.

The chain carries TRBV11-1 and TRBJ2-1; 12 nucleotides align to TRBD2. J lost 9 bases, V lost 5 bases, and 14 bases had no gene match. CDR3 length: 17 residues. Germline assignment: CDR1 SGHAT and CDR2 FQDESV (reference sequence). As DNA, the CDR3 is TGTGCCAGCAGCCGAGGACTAGCGGGAATCTGGGACGTTGAGCAGTTCTTC. Its translation: CASSRGLAGIWDVEQFF. Based on the CDR3 plus reference TRBV11-1 and TRBJ2-1, the full variable domain is EAEVAQSPRYKITEKSQAVAFWCDPISGHATLYWYRQILGQGPELLVQFQDESVVDDSQLPKDRFSAERLKGVDSTLKIQPAELGDSAMYLCASSRGLAGIWDVEQFFGPGTRLTVL.

This clonotype was recorded once. The chain has TRBV20-1 and TRBJ2-5, with 11 nucleotides matching TRBD2. V trimming: 5 bases; J trimming: 10 bases; junction bases outside the gene matches: 12. CDR3 length equals 14 residues. The germline gives CDR1 DFQATT, CDR2 SNEGSKA (reference sequence). CDR3 nucleotide sequence: TGCAGTGCTTATGGGACTAGCGGCGAGGGGGACCAGTACTTC. Translating it yields CSAYGTSGEGDQYF.

The chain employs TRBV11-1 and TRBJ2-7; D is perhaps TRBD1 (6 bases). V was shortened by 1 base and J by 3 bases, with 13 bases between the two germline ends. Germline lookup yields CDR1 SGHAT and CDR2 FQDESV (reference sequence). CDR3 length: 15 amino acids. CDR3 sequence: CASSLEGEPLYEQYF. As DNA, the CDR3 is TGTGCCAGCAGCTTAGAGGGGGAGCCTCTCTACGAGCAGTACTTC.

A few counts support this clonotype. The J gene is TRBJ2-1, the V gene TRBV27, with 10 bases lining up with TRBD2. Germline V gene lookup returns CDR1 MNHEY and CDR2 SMNVEV (reference sequence). The CDR3 runs 15 residues. Losses at the gene ends were 5 bases for V and 12 bases for J; bases not matched to a gene: 13. The CDR3 protein is CASSTVGSGRQGQFF. CDR3 nucleotides: TGTGCCAGCAGTACGGTCGGTAGCGGGAGGCAGGGGCAGTTCTTC.

This clonotype has a count of ten or more. Here the CDR3 DNA reads TGTGCCAGCAAGTCCAGGGGCGGGAGTGGTGAGACCCAGTACTTC. Translated: CASKSRGGSGETQYF. The V gene is TRBV7-2, the J gene TRBJ2-5, with D perhaps TRBD2 (7 bases). Trimming removed 7 bases from V and 5 bases from J, with 20 bases in between. CDR3 length: 15 residues. CDR1 is SGHTA and CDR2 is FQGNSA in the germline V gene.

This rearrangement joins TRBV6-6 to TRBJ1-5; D remains unclear. The CDR3 totals 13 residues. In germline, CDR1 is MNHNY, CDR2 SVGAGI (reference sequence). Trimming removed 0 bases at V and 9 bases at J, with 9 bases between. The CDR3 sequence: CASSYSGSGPQHF. The CDR3 DNA is TGTGCCAGCAGTTACTCGGGGTCCGGGCCCCAGCATTTT.

The chain has TRBV19 and TRBJ1-2; the D gene is possibly TRBD1 (6 bases). CDR3 length: 14 residues. From germline, CDR1 is LNHDA and CDR2 SQIVND (reference sequence). V lost 8 bases and J lost 5, with 18 bases in between. CDR3 residues: CASASGGTPYGYTF. The CDR3 coding sequence is TGTGCCAGTGCCTCCGGCGGGACACCATATGGCTACACCTTC. Filled out from reference TRBV19 and TRBJ1-2, the complete variable domain reads DGGITQSPKYLFRKEGQNVTLSCEQNLNHDAMYWYRQDPGQGLRLIYYSQIVNDFQKGDIAEGYSVSREKKESFPLTVTSAQKNPTAFYLCASASGGTPYGYTFGSGTRLTVV.

This clonotype has at least ten counts. The V call is TRBV18, the J call TRBJ2-7, with TRBD1 matching 8 bases. This CDR3 contains 15 residues. With 6 bases clipped from V and 2 bases from J, the junction kept 9 bases outside the gene matches. The germline V gene has CDR1 KGHSH and CDR2 LQKENI. CDR3 nucleotides: TGTGCCAGCTCCCCAGGACAGGGAAGGACCTACGAGCAGTACTTC. It codes for CASSPGQGRTYEQYF.

This clonotype appeared many times. V gene TRBV28 combines with J gene TRBJ2-2; tentatively, D is TRBD1 (6 bases). V shed 8 bases and J shed 2 bases, with 15 bases lying between them. The germline gives CDR1 MDHEN, CDR2 SYDVKM. The CDR3 is 15 residues long. The CDR3, as DNA: TGTGCCAGCCAAACTGGACAGTTCAACACCGGGGAGCTGTTTTTT. This codes for CASQTGQFNTGELFF. Filled out from reference TRBV28 and TRBJ2-2, the complete variable domain reads DVKVTQSSRYLVKRTGEKVFLECVQDMDHENMFWYRQDPGLGLRLIYFSYDVKMKEKGDIPEGYSVSREKKERFSLILESASTNQTSMYLCASQTGQFNTGELFFGEGSRLTVL.

This clonotype has only a few counts. The gene calls are TRBV19 and TRBJ2-3; 10 nucleotides agree with TRBD1. Germline CDR1 LNHDA, CDR2 SQIVND (reference sequence). The length of the CDR3 is 15 residues. V was clipped by 5 bases and J by 3 bases; unmatched bases: 5. The CDR3 sequence: CASSARDRGTDTQYF. The CDR3 bases are TGTGCCAGTAGTGCTAGGGACAGGGGAACAGATACGCAGTATTTT.

This clonotype has at least ten counts. The chain joins TRBV30 to TRBJ1-5; D gene uncertain. V was trimmed by 0 bases and J by 1 base, leaving 10 bases between them. This CDR3 contains 15 residues. Germline-derived CDR1 and CDR2 are GTSNPN and SVGIG (reference sequence). The CDR3 loop reads CAWSVPGESNQPQHF. DNA of the CDR3: TGTGCCTGGAGTGTACCTGGGGAGAGCAATCAGCCCCAGCATTTT. The full variable domain, its missing parts supplied by reference TRBV30 and TRBJ1-5, is SQTIHQWPATLVQPVGSPLSLECTVEGTSNPNLYWYRQAAGRGLQLLFYSVGIGQISSEVPQNLSASRPQDRQFILSSKKLLLSDSGFYLCAWSVPGESNQPQHFGDGTRLSIL.

Many counts were recorded for this clonotype. The gene calls are TRBV11-2 and TRBJ1-5; possibly TRBD1 for D (5 bases). The germline V and J ends were trimmed by 5 bases and 7 bases, with 12 bases remaining between them. The CDR3 runs 13 residues. In germline, CDR1 is SGHAT, CDR2 FQNNGV. For the CDR3, the DNA is TGTGCCAGCAGCCCCGGGGGATGGCAGCCCCAGCATTTT. It translates to CASSPGGWQPQHF.

This clonotype was found many times. The chain combines TRBV2 with TRBJ2-1, with TRBD2 matching 12 bases. Germline V lookup: CDR1 SNHLY, CDR2 FYNNEI. The CDR3 length is 17 residues. V trimming: 2 bases; J trimming: 7 bases; junction bases outside the gene matches: 9. The CDR3 region has the DNA TGTGCCAGCAGTGAATCAGGACTAGCGGGAACGGGGAATGAGCAGTTCTTC. This sequence encodes CASSESGLAGTGNEQFF.

The chain carries TRBV30 and TRBJ2-7; 10 bases are a match to TRBD2. V was pared by 3 bases and J by 0 bases, with 2 bases of the junction left unmatched. Germline V gene lookup returns CDR1 GTSNPN and CDR2 SVGIG (reference sequence). The CDR3 is made up of 14 amino acids. CDR3 sequence reads: CAWRASGSSYEQYF. In nucleotides, the CDR3 is TGTGCCTGGAGGGCTAGCGGGAGCTCCTACGAGCAGTACTTC.

This clonotype turned up a few times. The genes are TRBV15 and TRBJ2-1; 8 bases match TRBD1. In germline, CDR1 is LNHNV, CDR2 YYDKDF (reference sequence). CDR3 length equals 15 residues. J gave up 4 bases and V 6 bases, and 8 bases lay outside the gene matches. DNA for the CDR3: TGTGCCACCAGTAGCCCCAGGGGGCGGTACAATGAGCAGTTCTTC. Translated: CATSSPRGRYNEQFF.